One and the same sample provided the 6 T cell receptor beta chains below, sequenced in a study of T-cell memory formation after mild COVID-19. TCRdb redid the calling of the 5' RACE reads with MiXCR, one entry per CDR3 protein. This table holds 250,000 to 300,000 distinct CDR3 sequences, roughly 8.2% found once. The sample consisted of PBMCs or a T cell subset sorted from them (not recorded which). The origin of the receptors is a man younger than 30 who had mild COVID-19 (a few samples of this study predate the infection). Cell type and time point are not known.

This clonotype was detected only a few times. This chain joins TRBV5-1 and TRBJ2-6; D remains ambiguous. V shed 1 base and J shed 2 bases, with 16 bases lying between them. The CDR3 sequence is 18 residues long. Germline loops: CDR1 SGHRS, CDR2 YFSETQ. This chain's CDR3 is CASSLPIRVGAGANVLTF. CDR3 bases: TGCGCCAGCAGCTTGCCCATTCGGGTGGGTGCTGGGGCCAACGTCCTGACTTTC. The complete variable domain, with remaining parts taken from reference TRBV5-1 and TRBJ2-6, reads KAGVTQTPRYLIKTRGQQVTLSCSPISGHRSVSWYQQTPGQGLQFLFEYFSETQRNKGNFPGRFSGRQFSNSRSEMNVSTLELGDSALYLCASSLPIRVGAGANVLTFGAGSRLTVL.

In this sample, this clonotype turned up a few times. The chain couples TRBV6-1 to TRBJ2-3, with no clear D. CDR1 and CDR2 (germline): MNHNS, SASEGT. The CDR3 is 10 residues long. The CDR3 region has the DNA TGTGGCCTGAGCACAGATACGCAGTATTTT. It codes for CGLSTDTQYF.

This clonotype came up many times. This rearrangement joins TRBV10-3 to TRBJ2-1, with 16 bases matching TRBD2. CDR3 size: 17 residues. CDR1 is ENHRY, CDR2 SYGVKD, per germline. V lost 5 bases, J lost 9 bases, and 10 bases stayed unmatched. CDR3 sequence: CAISLGGTSGGAGEQFF. The CDR3 DNA follows: TGTGCCATCAGTTTAGGAGGGACTAGCGGGGGGGCTGGTGAGCAGTTCTTC.

This clonotype was observed at least ten times. The rearrangement uses TRBV5-1 and TRBJ2-3, with 8 bases identical to TRBD2. This CDR3 is built from 17 residues. Trimming cost V 1 base and J 0 bases; bases outside gene matches: 7. Germline CDR1 SGHRS, CDR2 YFSETQ. The CDR3 nucleotides are TGCGCCAGCAGCTTGAATGGACTAGCTATTAGCACAGATACGCAGTATTTT. It translates to CASSLNGLAISTDTQYF.

The genes are TRBV4-2 and TRBJ2-6; D is undetermined. Germline CDR1 reads LGHNA; CDR2 reads YNFKEQ. The CDR3 loop spans 17 amino acids. V gave up 4 bases and J gave up 0 bases, with 13 bases separating them. CDR3 in amino acids: CASSPRLFPSGANVLTF. DNA for the CDR3: TGTGCCAGCAGCCCGCGACTGTTCCCCTCTGGGGCCAACGTCCTGACTTTC.

The chain has TRBV20-1 and TRBJ2-4; 9 nucleotides agree with TRBD2. Trimming took 5 bases from V and 4 from J; bases not matched to a gene: 12. CDR3 length: 16 amino acids. The germline V gene has CDR1 DFQATT and CDR2 SNEGSKA (reference sequence). The chain's CDR3 is CSAPGSSGGPKNIQYF. The CDR3, as DNA: TGCAGTGCTCCCGGGTCCAGCGGGGGGCCAAAAAACATTCAGTACTTC.